This T cell receptor beta chain was observed in a study of tumor-infiltrating lymphocytes in localized non-small cell lung cancer. Study-level background: Several tumor histologies, both smoking statuses, and some post-neoadjuvant chemotherapy samples were included. Tumor tissue and non-adjacent uninvolved lung came from each patient.

Assay used: immunoSEQ multiplex PCR; TCRdb lists only in-frame clones, some missing. Here the sample spans 15,000 to 20,000 clones, 55% to 80% being singletons. Findings and limits, study-wide: Different pieces of the same tissue were used for each assay.

V lost 1 base to trimming and J lost 2 bases, with 6 bases between them. The V gene's germline CDR1 is MNHNS and CDR2 SASEGT. The length of the CDR3 is 14 residues. In regard to this clone: The antigen remains undetermined. This sample includes further DNA sequences coding for the same CDR3.

This clonotype originated in a human donor with non-small cell lung cancer. The specimen was lung tumor tissue. The chain carries TRBV6-1 and TRBJ1-5; D is undetermined. The CDR3 nucleotides read TGTGCCAGCAGTGAAGAACCGGGCAATCAGCCCCAGCATTTT. As protein: CASSEEPGNQPQHF.